Shown below are 9 T cell receptor beta chains from a single sample sequenced in a study of blood T cell repertoires in COVID-19. Generated by immunoSEQ multiplex PCR, the TCRdb table keeps only in-frame clones and is missing some. Of approximately 120,000 clones in the sample, over 70% were seen once. The sample consisted of peripheral blood. All receptors come from a woman in her forties or fifties with acute or convalescent COVID-19.

Here the CDR3 DNA reads TGTGCCAGCAGTTCCAGTCACAGGGCCTCCTACAATGAGCAGTTCTTC. Translated: CASSSSHRASYNEQFF. The rearrangement uses TRBV28 and TRBJ2-1, with a tentative D call TRBD1 (6 bases). Germline loops: CDR1 MDHEN, CDR2 SYDVKM. The length of the CDR3 is 16 residues. The V end lost 4 bases, the J end lost 0 bases, and 13 bases lay between the germline ends.

The V and J genes are TRBV30 and TRBJ1-2; weak D call: TRBD1 (6 bases). Trimming cost V 3 bases and J 7 bases, with 12 bases left between them. Germline CDR1 and CDR2: GTSNPN and SVGIG (reference sequence). The CDR3 consists of 12 residues. CDR3 bases: TGTGCCTGGAGATGGCGCAGGGGTGGCTACACCTTC. Translating it yields CAWRWRRGGYTF.

V gene TRBV5-4 combines with J gene TRBJ1-4; D is unclear. V shed 1 base and J shed 4 bases, with 5 bases lying between them. Germline assignment: CDR1 SGHNT and CDR2 YYREEE (reference sequence). The CDR3 has 13 amino acids. The CDR3 DNA reads TGTGCCAGCAGCTTGAATCTTAATGAAAAACTGTTTTTT. It codes for CASSLNLNEKLFF. The full variable domain, with the rest looked up from reference TRBV5-4 and TRBJ1-4, is ETGVTQSPTHLIKTRGQQVTLRCSSQSGHNTVSWYQQALGQGPQFIFQYYREEENGRGNFPPRFSGLQFPNYSSELNVNALELDDSALYLCASSLNLNEKLFFGSGTQLSVL.

The V call is TRBV9, the J call TRBJ1-2; 8 positions agree with TRBD1. The ends lost 6 bases at V and 2 bases at J; junction bases unmatched: 6. The CDR3 contains 14 residues. Per the germline V gene, CDR1 is SGDLS and CDR2 is YYNGEE. The CDR3 nucleotides are TGTGCCAGCACCCCGGACAGGGTGAACTATGGCTACACCTTC. Its translation: CASTPDRVNYGYTF.

This chain connects TRBV6-2 or TRBV6-3 to TRBJ1-1; the D gene is possibly TRBD1 (6 bases). V was clipped by 4 bases and J by 1 base, with 7 bases between them. The V gene's germline CDR1 is MNHEY and CDR2 SVGEGT. There are 13 residues in the CDR3. This chain's CDR3 is CASSWGRNTEAFF. CDR3 nucleotides: TGTGCCAGCAGTTGGGGGCGGAACACTGAAGCTTTCTTT.

V is TRBV5-1 and J is TRBJ2-5; TRBD1 might be the D (6 bases). V was cut by 3 bases and J by 2 bases, with 11 bases left in between. From germline, CDR1 is SGHRS and CDR2 YFSETQ. CDR3 length: 14 amino acids. DNA for the CDR3: TGCGCCAGCAGCTATGGGGGCGCACAAGAGACCCAGTACTTC. Protein: CASSYGGAQETQYF.

The V and J genes are TRBV3-1 (or the pseudogene TRBV3-2) and TRBJ1-4; 10 positions match TRBD1. The CDR3 contains 18 residues. Trimming cost V 4 bases and J 7 bases; bases outside gene matches: 15. Looked up from germline, CDR1 is LGHDT and CDR2 is YNNKEL (reference sequence). The CDR3 loop is CASSRRDRGGGVTEKLFF. The CDR3 DNA reads as TGTGCCAGCAGCCGCCGGGACAGGGGAGGGGGAGTCACTGAAAAACTGTTTTTT.

The rearrangement joins TRBV5-1 to TRBJ2-1, with 9 bases that match TRBD2. V was clipped by 3 bases and J by 5 bases; unmatched bases: 6. CDR1 is SGHRS, CDR2 YFSETQ, per germline. The CDR3 has 15 amino acids. The CDR3 bases are TGCGCCAGCAGCTCATCCGGGACTAGCCACAATGAGCAGTTCTTC. This gives the protein CASSSSGTSHNEQFF.

The CDR3 nucleotides are TGTGCCTGGAGTGTACTACGACAGGAGGACACTGAAGCTTTCTTT. Translating it yields CAWSVLRQEDTEAFF. The chain carries TRBV30 and TRBJ1-1; perhaps TRBD1 as D (6 bases). Germline loops: CDR1 GTSNPN, CDR2 SVGIG (reference sequence). The CDR3 extends over 15 amino acids. V gave up 0 bases and J gave up 3 bases, with 14 bases separating them.